What follows is one T cell receptor (beta chain) and its context. The antigen is undetermined. The sample originates from a study of cytomegalovirus exposure and HLA in healthy donors. Whole-study context: Under 90% of a few hundred genotyped donors fell in the Caucasian-associated ancestry cluster.

The PCR employed 60 Vbeta primers together with 13 Jbeta primers. Using immunoSEQ multiplex PCR, the repertoire was profiled, and TCRdb retains in-frame clones only, with some absent. The sample has hundreds of thousands of clones; 82% are singletons. The CDR3 runs 14 residues. Germline CDR1 reads WNHNN; CDR2 reads SYGVQD (reference sequence). V lost 2 bases, J lost 2 bases, and 8 bases lay in between. The study's findings and limits: Sequencing had likely introduced a cluster of highly shared sequence variants as an artifact. Researchers counted 150 to 200 TCR beta chains as cytomegalovirus-associated.

The receptor was derived from a man between 35 and 55 years old in good health and CMV-seropositive. Material: PBMCs. The chain combines TRBV10-1 with TRBJ2-3; D is ambiguous. DNA of the CDR3: TGCGCCAGCAGTGAGACATACCACACAGATACGCAGTATTTT. This codes for CASSETYHTDTQYF.